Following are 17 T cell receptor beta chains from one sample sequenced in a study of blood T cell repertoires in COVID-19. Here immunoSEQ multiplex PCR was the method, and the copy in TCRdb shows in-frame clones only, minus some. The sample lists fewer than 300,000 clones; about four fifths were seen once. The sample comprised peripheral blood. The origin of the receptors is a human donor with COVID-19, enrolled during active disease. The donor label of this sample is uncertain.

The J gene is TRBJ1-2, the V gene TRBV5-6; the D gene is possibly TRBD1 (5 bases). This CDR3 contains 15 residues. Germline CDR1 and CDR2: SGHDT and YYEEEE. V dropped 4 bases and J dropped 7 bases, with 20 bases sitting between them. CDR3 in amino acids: CASSPGGSGRAGYTF. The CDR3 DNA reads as TGTGCCAGCAGCCCGGGGGGGTCAGGGAGGGCTGGCTACACCTTC.

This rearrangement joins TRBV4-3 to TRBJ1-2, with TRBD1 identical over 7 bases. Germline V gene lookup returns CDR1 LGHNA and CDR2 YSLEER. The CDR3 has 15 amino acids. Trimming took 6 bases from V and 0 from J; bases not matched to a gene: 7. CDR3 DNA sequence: TGCGCCAGCAGGGGGGCAGGGGGAGCTAACTATGGCTACACCTTC. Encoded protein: CASRGAGGANYGYTF.

The DNA of the CDR3 is TGTGCCAGCAGTGAACAGCGTACCGGGGAGCTGTTTTTT. Its protein product is CASSEQRTGELFF. The rearrangement uses TRBV2 and TRBJ2-2; D not resolved. In germline, CDR1 is SNHLY, CDR2 FYNNEI. The CDR3 runs to 13 residues. V lost 2 bases and J 5 bases, leaving 6 bases between the germline ends.

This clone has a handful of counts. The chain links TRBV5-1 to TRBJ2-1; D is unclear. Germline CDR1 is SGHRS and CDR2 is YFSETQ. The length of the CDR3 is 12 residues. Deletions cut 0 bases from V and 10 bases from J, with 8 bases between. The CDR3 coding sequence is TGCGCCAGCAGCTTGGAGCGCCAGGAGCAGTTCTTC. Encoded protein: CASSLERQEQFF.

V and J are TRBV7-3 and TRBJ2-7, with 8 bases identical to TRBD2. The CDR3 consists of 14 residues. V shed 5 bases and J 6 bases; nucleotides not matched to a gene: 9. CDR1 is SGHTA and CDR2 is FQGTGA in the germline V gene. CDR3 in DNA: TGTGCCAGCAGCCCAGGACTAGCCGCCGGCGAGCAGTACTTC. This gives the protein CASSPGLAAGEQYF. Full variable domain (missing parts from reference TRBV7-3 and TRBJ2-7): GAGVSQTPSNKVTEKGKYVELRCDPISGHTALYWYRQSLGQGPEFLIYFQGTGAADDSGLPNDRFFAVRPEGSVSTLKIQRTERGDSAVYLCASSPGLAAGEQYFGPGTRLTVT.

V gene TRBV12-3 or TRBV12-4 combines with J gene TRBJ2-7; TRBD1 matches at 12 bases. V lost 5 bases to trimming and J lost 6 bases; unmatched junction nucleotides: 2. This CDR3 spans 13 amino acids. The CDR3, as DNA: TGTGCCAGCAGTACGGGACAGGGGGCCGAGCAGTACTTC. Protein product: CASSTGQGAEQYF.

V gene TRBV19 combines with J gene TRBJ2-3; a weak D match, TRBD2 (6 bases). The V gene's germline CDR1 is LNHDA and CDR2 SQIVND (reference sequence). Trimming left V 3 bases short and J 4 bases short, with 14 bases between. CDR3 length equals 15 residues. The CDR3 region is CASSIRGEEADTQYF. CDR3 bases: TGTGCCAGTAGTATTCGTGGGGAGGAGGCAGATACGCAGTATTTT.

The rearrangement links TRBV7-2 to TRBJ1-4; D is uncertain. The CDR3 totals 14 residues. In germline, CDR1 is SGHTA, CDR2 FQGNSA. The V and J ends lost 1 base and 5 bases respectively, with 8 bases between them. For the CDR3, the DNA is TGTGCCAGCAGCTTAGACATAACGAATGAAAAACTGTTTTTT. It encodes CASSLDITNEKLFF. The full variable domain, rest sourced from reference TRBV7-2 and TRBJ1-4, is GAGVSQSPSNKVTEKGKDVELRCDPISGHTALYWYRQSLGQGLEFLIYFQGNSAPDKSGLPSDRFSAERTGGSVSTLTIQRTQQEDSAVYLCASSLDITNEKLFFGSGTQLSVL.

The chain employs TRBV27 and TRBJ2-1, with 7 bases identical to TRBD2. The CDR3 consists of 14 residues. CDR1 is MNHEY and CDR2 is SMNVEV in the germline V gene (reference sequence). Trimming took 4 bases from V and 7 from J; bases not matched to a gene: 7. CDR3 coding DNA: TGTGCCAGCAGTTGGTCCCCGGGAGGAAATGAGCAGTTCTTC. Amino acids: CASSWSPGGNEQFF.

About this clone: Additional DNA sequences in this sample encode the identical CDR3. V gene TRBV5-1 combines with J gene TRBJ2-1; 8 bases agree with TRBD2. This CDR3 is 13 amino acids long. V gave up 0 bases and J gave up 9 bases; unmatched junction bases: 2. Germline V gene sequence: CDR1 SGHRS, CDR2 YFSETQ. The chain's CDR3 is CASSLGLAGEQFF. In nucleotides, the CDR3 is TGCGCCAGCAGCTTGGGCCTAGCGGGTGAGCAGTTCTTC. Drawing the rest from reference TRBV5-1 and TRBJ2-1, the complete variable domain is KAGVTQTPRYLIKTRGQQVTLSCSPISGHRSVSWYQQTPGQGLQFLFEYFSETQRNKGNFPGRFSGRQFSNSRSEMNVSTLELGDSALYLCASSLGLAGEQFFGPGTRLTVL.

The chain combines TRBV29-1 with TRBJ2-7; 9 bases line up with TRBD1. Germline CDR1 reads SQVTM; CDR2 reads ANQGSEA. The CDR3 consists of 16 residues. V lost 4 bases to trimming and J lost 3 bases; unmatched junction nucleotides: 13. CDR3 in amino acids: CSVGMGRRQGGYEQYF. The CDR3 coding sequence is TGCAGCGTTGGAATGGGACGCCGACAGGGGGGCTACGAGCAGTACTTC.

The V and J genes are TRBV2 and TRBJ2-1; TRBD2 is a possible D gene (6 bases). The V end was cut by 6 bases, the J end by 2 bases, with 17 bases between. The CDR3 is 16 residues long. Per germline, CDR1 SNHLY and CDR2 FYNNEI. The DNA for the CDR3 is TGTGCCAGCAGACAGCGGGCCCCGGGGGCCTACAATGAGCAGTTCTTC. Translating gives CASRQRAPGAYNEQFF.

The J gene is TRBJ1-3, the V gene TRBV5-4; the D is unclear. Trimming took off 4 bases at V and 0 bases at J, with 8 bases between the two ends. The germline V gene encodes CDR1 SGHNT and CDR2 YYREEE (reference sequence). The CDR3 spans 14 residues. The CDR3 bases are TGTGCCAGCAGCCGAGGACTCTCTGGAAACACCATATATTTT. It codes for CASSRGLSGNTIYF.

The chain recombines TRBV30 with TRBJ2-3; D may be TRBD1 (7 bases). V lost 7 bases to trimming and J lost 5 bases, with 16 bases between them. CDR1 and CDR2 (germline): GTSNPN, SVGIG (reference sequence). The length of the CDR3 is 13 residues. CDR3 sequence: CAFQEGAGDTQYF. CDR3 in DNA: TGTGCCTTTCAGGAGGGGGCTGGAGATACGCAGTATTTT.

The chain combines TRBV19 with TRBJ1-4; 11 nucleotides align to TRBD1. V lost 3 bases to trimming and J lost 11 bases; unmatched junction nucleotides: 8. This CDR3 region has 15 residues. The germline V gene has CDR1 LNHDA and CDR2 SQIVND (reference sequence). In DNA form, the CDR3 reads TGTGCCAGTAGTATCGGGACAGGGGGTTTCGGGAAACTGTTTTTT. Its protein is CASSIGTGGFGKLFF.

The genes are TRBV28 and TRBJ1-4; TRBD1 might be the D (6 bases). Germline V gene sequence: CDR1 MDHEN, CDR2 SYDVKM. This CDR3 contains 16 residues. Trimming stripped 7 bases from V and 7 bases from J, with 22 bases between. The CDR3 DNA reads TGTGCCAGCACCCTAACCCTGGGGGGGCTCGGTGAAAAACTGTTTTTT. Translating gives CASTLTLGGLGEKLFF.

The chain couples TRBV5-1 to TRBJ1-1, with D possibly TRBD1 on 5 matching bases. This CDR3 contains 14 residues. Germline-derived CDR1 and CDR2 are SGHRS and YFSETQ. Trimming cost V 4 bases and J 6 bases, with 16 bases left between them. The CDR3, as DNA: TGCGCCAGCAGCGCCTCCAGGGTAACCTCTGAAGCTTTCTTT. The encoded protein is CASSASRVTSEAFF.